The 17 T cell receptor beta chains below come from one sample, sequenced in a study of radiotherapy plus CTLA-4 blockade in lung cancer. The protocol was immunoSEQ multiplex PCR, while the TCRdb copy is restricted to in-frame clones and leaves out a portion. In the table there are around 110,000 clones, around 84% of which are singletons. Specimen: peripheral blood, collected from a patient treated with radiotherapy plus ipilimumab. These TCRs come from a human donor with non-small cell lung cancer that progressed on radiotherapy plus ipilimumab. Some clones in this sample may be carry-over from other donors' samples.

The chain carries TRBV7-6 and TRBJ2-1; D is unresolved. Trimming removed 5 bases at V and 6 bases at J, with 11 bases between. Germline V lookup: CDR1 SGHVS, CDR2 FNYEAQ. The CDR3 spans 13 residues. CDR3 residues: CASSLLLSNEQFF. CDR3 DNA sequence: TGTGCCAGCAGCCTCCTACTTTCCAATGAGCAGTTCTTC.

The rearrangement links TRBV7-6 to TRBJ1-2, with a weak D call TRBD1 (5 bases). The ends were cut back, 1 base at V and 4 bases at J, with 25 bases in the middle. Germline loops: CDR1 SGHVS, CDR2 FNYEAQ. This CDR3 has 19 amino acids. In DNA, the CDR3 is TGTGCCAGCAGCTTAGAGGGGCCTGATAAATACGGGCCCGGCTATGGCTACACCTTC. Its protein product is CASSLEGPDKYGPGYGYTF.

This sequence joins TRBV5-1 and TRBJ2-7, with unresolved D. With 3 bases removed from V and 0 bases from J, the gap between germline ends came to 10 bases. Germline CDR1 SGHRS, CDR2 YFSETQ. The CDR3 totals 14 residues. The CDR3 bases are TGCGCCAGCAGCTCCAATCCGATCTCCTACGAGCAGTACTTC. Amino acid sequence: CASSSNPISYEQYF.

This clone was picked up one time. This rearrangement joins TRBV9 to TRBJ2-3; 9 bases are a match to TRBD1. V trimming: 2 bases; J trimming: 4 bases; junction bases outside the gene matches: 8. This CDR3 has 16 residues. CDR1 SGDLS and CDR2 YYNGEE come from the germline V gene. CDR3 in amino acids: CASSVGMGQGSDTQYF. The CDR3, as DNA: TGTGCCAGCAGCGTTGGAATGGGACAGGGATCAGATACGCAGTATTTT.

V usage is TRBV30 and J usage is TRBJ1-2; possible D gene TRBD1, 5 bases. Trimming stripped 3 bases from V and 2 bases from J, with 10 bases between. The CDR3 totals 13 residues. Germline V lookup: CDR1 GTSNPN, CDR2 SVGIG (reference sequence). The DNA for the CDR3 is TGTGCCTGGAGAAGGGGAGAGAACTATGGCTACACCTTC. This translates into CAWRRGENYGYTF.

The chain carries TRBV5-1 and TRBJ1-4; a possible D gene is TRBD1 (5 bases). Trimming left V 0 bases short and J 6 bases short, with 9 bases between. CDR1 and CDR2 from the germline V gene are SGHRS and YFSETQ. The CDR3 totals 14 residues. The CDR3 sequence is CASSLGQGDEKLFF. CDR3 nucleotides: TGCGCCAGCAGCTTGGGCCAGGGAGATGAAAAACTGTTTTTT.

The V gene is TRBV9, the J gene TRBJ2-3; D not certain. Germline V lookup: CDR1 SGDLS, CDR2 YYNGEE. The CDR3 covers 12 residues. V lost 6 bases, J lost 6 bases, and 11 bases lay in between. CDR3 DNA: TGTGCCAGCACGAAGGGTGGGGATACGCAGTATTTT. This gives the protein CASTKGGDTQYF. Complete variable domain (other parts from reference TRBV9 and TRBJ2-3): DSGVTQTPKHLITATGQRVTLRCSPRSGDLSVYWYQQSLDQGLQFLIQYYNGEERAKGNILERFSAQQFPDLHSELNLSSLELGDSALYFCASTKGGDTQYFGPGTRLTVL.

The chain has TRBV5-4 and TRBJ2-7, with 7 bases identical to TRBD1. This CDR3 comprises 14 residues. V lost 2 bases to trimming and J lost 2 bases; unmatched junction nucleotides: 4. Germline values: CDR1 SGHNT, CDR2 YYREEE (reference sequence). CDR3 region: CASSLSTGPYEQYF. The CDR3 DNA reads TGTGCCAGCAGCTTATCGACAGGGCCCTACGAGCAGTACTTC.

The V call is TRBV9, the J call TRBJ2-1; 7 bases agree with TRBD1. This CDR3 comprises 15 residues. V lost 3 bases, J lost 1 base, and 4 bases stayed unmatched. Germline CDR1 is SGDLS and CDR2 is YYNGEE. CDR3 amino acids: CASSGSTGSYNEQFF. CDR3 in DNA: TGTGCCAGCAGCGGATCGACAGGGTCCTACAATGAGCAGTTCTTC.

The chain has TRBV5-1 and TRBJ1-2; D is unresolved. CDR3 length equals 15 residues. V was trimmed by 0 bases and J by 7 bases, leaving 16 bases between them. Germline CDR1 and CDR2: SGHRS and YFSETQ. The CDR3 sequence: CASSLVASPTGGYTF. The CDR3 coding sequence is TGCGCCAGCAGCTTGGTTGCTTCACCTACGGGTGGCTACACCTTC.

The DNA of the CDR3 is TGTGCCAGTAGCACCTTGGGACAGGCCTCTCTGGTCTATGGCTACACCTTC. This encodes CASSTLGQASLVYGYTF. V gene TRBV19 combines with J gene TRBJ1-2; TRBD1 matches at 8 bases. V was pared by 6 bases and J by 4 bases, with 16 bases of the junction left unmatched. Germline lookup yields CDR1 LNHDA and CDR2 SQIVND (reference sequence). The CDR3 length is 17 residues.

Of note for this clone: Other nucleotide sequences from this sample produce the same CDR3. The rearrangement uses TRBV7-8 and TRBJ2-7; 9 positions agree with TRBD1. The germline V gene has CDR1 SGHVS and CDR2 FQNEAQ. Germline trimming cut 5 bases from V and 2 bases from J; bases unmatched to any gene: 1. This CDR3 is built from 13 residues. CDR3 DNA: TGTGCCAGCAGCCGGGACAGGGCCTACGAGCAGTACTTC. Its protein product is CASSRDRAYEQYF.

The chain has TRBV9 and TRBJ1-6; 9 positions match TRBD1. This CDR3 contains 15 residues. Losses at the gene ends were 2 bases for V and 9 bases for J; bases not matched to a gene: 6. Germline-derived CDR1 and CDR2 are SGDLS and YYNGEE. The CDR3 is CASSVQDRGVSPLHF. As DNA, the CDR3 is TGTGCCAGCAGCGTCCAGGACAGGGGAGTTTCACCCCTCCACTTT.

The rearrangement joins TRBV5-1 to TRBJ2-1, with 12 positions matching TRBD2. Germline CDR1 is SGHRS and CDR2 is YFSETQ. V was clipped by 4 bases and J by 8 bases; unmatched bases: 7. This CDR3 spans 15 amino acids. The CDR3: CASSEGTSGFDEQFF. CDR3 coding DNA: TGCGCCAGCAGCGAAGGGACTAGCGGGTTTGATGAGCAGTTCTTC.

V gene TRBV6-5 combines with J gene TRBJ1-1; TRBD1 agrees at 9 bases. This CDR3 has 15 amino acids. V trimming: 5 bases; J trimming: 5 bases; junction bases outside the gene matches: 9. Germline V gene sequence: CDR1 MNHEY, CDR2 SVGAGI. The CDR3 loop reads CASSPPGTGKTEAFF. The CDR3 coding sequence is TGTGCCAGCAGTCCCCCGGGGACAGGGAAAACTGAAGCTTTCTTT.

The chain is built from TRBV2 and TRBJ1-6; no definite D call. The ends were cut back, 2 bases at V and 2 bases at J, with 7 bases in the middle. Germline V gene lookup returns CDR1 SNHLY and CDR2 FYNNEI. The CDR3 runs to 15 residues. The chain's CDR3 is CASSETRPYNSPLHF. The DNA for the CDR3 is TGTGCCAGCAGTGAAACTCGTCCCTATAATTCACCCCTCCACTTT.

This chain links TRBV5-6 with TRBJ2-2; unclear D gene. The CDR3 loop spans 13 amino acids. Germline-derived CDR1 and CDR2 are SGHDT and YYEEEE. Trimming took 4 bases from V and 4 from J, leaving 8 bases between them. CDR3 sequence (DNA): TGTGCCAGCAGCAGACGTGGCACCGGGGAGCTGTTTTTT. Amino acid sequence: CASSRRGTGELFF.